The next 14 T cell receptor beta chains were all read from a single sample in a study of T cells in Graves' hyperthyroidism and ophthalmopathy. Amplified TCR beta CDR3 regions derived from RNA transcripts. During a first-round RT-PCR of the TCR CDR3, the HTBI primer set was used. TCRdb re-called the multiplex PCR reads with MiXCR, one entry per CDR3 protein. This sample carries 700,000 or so distinct CDR3 sequences, less than 20% of them seen once, and the ten largest clones take roughly 8%. Sequencing was performed on blood. Receptors originate from a man between 18 and 29 years old with Graves' hyperthyroidism.

This clonotype appeared many times. The chain joins TRBV28 to TRBJ2-7; TRBD1 matches at 8 bases. Germline trimming cut 2 bases from V and 2 bases from J; bases unmatched to any gene: 2. Per germline, CDR1 MDHEN and CDR2 SYDVKM. This CDR3 is 14 amino acids long. The CDR3 region has the DNA TGTGCCAGCAGTTTAGCACAGGGGGCCTACGAGCAGTACTTC. This translates into CASSLAQGAYEQYF.

This clonotype has more than one count but fewer than ten. V usage is TRBV14 and J usage is TRBJ2-7; TRBD2 agrees at 9 bases. The CDR3 covers 14 residues. V dropped 4 bases and J dropped 6; count of bases not matched to a gene: 7. The germline CDR1 and CDR2 sequences are SGHDN and FVKESK. CDR3 nucleotides: TGTGCCAGCAGCCCTAATAGCGGGAGTATCGAGCAGTACTTC. This encodes CASSPNSGSIEQYF.

This clonotype came up a few times. This chain joins TRBV5-5 and TRBJ2-5; D is uncertain. V lost 9 bases and J 7 bases, leaving 25 bases between the germline ends. The germline V gene has CDR1 SGHKS and CDR2 YYEKEE (reference sequence). The CDR3 is 15 amino acids. This chain's CDR3 is CATEQVESKEGTQYF. The DNA of the CDR3 is TGTGCCACAGAGCAGGTGGAATCCAAGGAAGGGACCCAGTACTTC.

The chain carries TRBV2 and TRBJ2-5; 12 nucleotides align to TRBD2. Germline V gives CDR1 SNHLY, CDR2 FYNNEI. The CDR3 contains 13 residues. V trimming: 1 base; J trimming: 11 bases; junction bases outside the gene matches: 2. The CDR3 region has the DNA TGTGCCAGCAGTGAAGGACTAGCGGGAGTACAGTACTTC. Translated: CASSEGLAGVQYF.

This clonotype was counted a few times. The chain links TRBV20-1 to TRBJ2-3, with 10 bases identical to TRBD2. Germline values: CDR1 DFQATT, CDR2 SNEGSKA (reference sequence). This CDR3 is built from 16 residues. V was pared by 3 bases and J by 14 bases, with 20 bases of the junction left unmatched. CDR3 residues: CSARLIPSGRLGPSYF. The CDR3 nucleotides read TGCAGTGCTAGGCTCATTCCTAGCGGGAGATTAGGCCCCTCGTATTTT.

The gene calls are TRBV5-1 and TRBJ2-7, with D maybe TRBD1 (6 bases). V lost 4 bases and J 4 bases, leaving 15 bases between the germline ends. The CDR3 is made up of 14 amino acids. The germline V gene encodes CDR1 SGHRS and CDR2 YFSETQ. The CDR3 DNA is TGCGCCAGCAGCCGGAGAGGACAGAATTACGAGCAGTACTTC. Translated, it gives CASSRRGQNYEQYF.

V usage is TRBV5-1 and J usage is TRBJ2-7; 7 positions match TRBD1. With V trimmed by 3 bases and J by 0 bases, 9 bases remained unmatched. Per the germline V gene, CDR1 is SGHRS and CDR2 is YFSETQ. This CDR3 contains 16 residues. CDR3 amino acids: CASSSNSGTVSYEQYF. CDR3 nucleotides: TGCGCCAGCAGCTCTAATTCGGGGACAGTCTCCTACGAGCAGTACTTC.

This clonotype was counted at least ten times. The J gene is TRBJ2-1, the V gene TRBV28, with 10 bases identical to TRBD2. CDR1 is MDHEN and CDR2 is SYDVKM in the germline V gene. With V trimmed by 7 bases and J by 7 bases, 13 bases remained unmatched. The CDR3 spans 16 residues. CDR3 nucleotides: TGTGCCAGCACCCTGCTGCCCCCGGGACTAGCGAATGAGCAGTTCTTC. Translated: CASTLLPPGLANEQFF.

This clonotype was detected many times. The chain carries TRBV11-2 and TRBJ2-3; D possibly uses TRBD1 or TRBD2 (6 bases each). V was pared by 10 bases and J by 1 base, with 12 bases between. Germline V gene data show CDR1 as SGHAT and CDR2 as FQNNGV. This CDR3 is 13 amino acids long. CDR3 DNA sequence: TGTGCCACCAATCGGGGGCGCACAGATACGCAGTATTTT. Protein product: CATNRGRTDTQYF.

This clonotype was picked up a small number of times. V usage is TRBV28 and J usage is TRBJ1-4; TRBD1 might be the D (5 bases). The CDR3 is 15 amino acids. Germline assignment: CDR1 MDHEN and CDR2 SYDVKM. Trimming stripped 7 bases from V and 0 bases from J, with 12 bases between. The CDR3 nucleotides read TGTGCCAGCAAACTCTCGGGGGCAACTAATGAAAAACTGTTTTTT. Protein product: CASKLSGATNEKLFF. The full variable domain, completed using reference TRBV28 and TRBJ1-4, is DVKVTQSSRYLVKRTGEKVFLECVQDMDHENMFWYRQDPGLGLRLIYFSYDVKMKEKGDIPEGYSVSREKKERFSLILESASTNQTSMYLCASKLSGATNEKLFFGSGTQLSVL.

This clonotype showed up just once. In DNA, the CDR3 is TGTGCCAGTAGTATCGGGTATGGCTATGGCTACACCTTC. Translating it yields CASSIGYGYGYTF. J is TRBJ1-2 and V is TRBV19; no clear D gene. Looked up from germline, CDR1 is LNHDA and CDR2 is SQIVND (reference sequence). This CDR3 has 13 residues. V was cut by 3 bases and J by 4 bases, with 9 bases left in between.

This clonotype was recorded many times. This chain links TRBV7-9 with TRBJ2-7; the match to TRBD2 covers 11 bases. V gave up 5 bases and J gave up 2 bases; unmatched junction bases: 8. This CDR3 comprises 16 residues. Germline V gene data show CDR1 as SEHNR and CDR2 as FQNEAQ (reference sequence). The CDR3 DNA sequence: TGTGCCAGCAGCCTCATGGGACTAGCGGCGGCCTACGAGCAGTACTTC. Protein sequence: CASSLMGLAAAYEQYF. Supplemented by reference TRBV7-9 and TRBJ2-7, the full variable domain reads DTGVSQNPRHKITKRGQNVTFRCDPISEHNRLYWYRQTLGQGPEFLTYFQNEAQLEKSRLLSDRFSAERPKGSFSTLEIQRTEQGDSAMYLCASSLMGLAAAYEQYFGPGTRLTVT.

The sample holds many counts of this clonotype. This chain joins TRBV5-1 and TRBJ2-7, with 10 bases fitting TRBD1. The CDR3 covers 13 residues. Germline trimming cut 4 bases from V and 7 bases from J; bases unmatched to any gene: 5. Germline CDR1 reads SGHRS; CDR2 reads YFSETQ. The CDR3 nucleotides read TGCGCCAGCAGCAGGGGACAGGGGACGGAGCAGTACTTC. Translated, it gives CASSRGQGTEQYF. The variable domain in full, with the rest retrieved from reference TRBV5-1 and TRBJ2-7, is KAGVTQTPRYLIKTRGQQVTLSCSPISGHRSVSWYQQTPGQGLQFLFEYFSETQRNKGNFPGRFSGRQFSNSRSEMNVSTLELGDSALYLCASSRGQGTEQYFGPGTRLTVT.

This clonotype showed up many times. The gene calls are TRBV18 and TRBJ2-7, with D perhaps matching TRBD2 (5 bases). Germline CDR1 reads KGHSH; CDR2 reads LQKENI. The CDR3 consists of 12 residues. Trimming pared 4 bases from V and 5 bases from J, leaving 9 bases between. The CDR3 spells CASSREGDEQYF. For the CDR3, the DNA is TGTGCCAGCTCACGAGAGGGCGACGAGCAGTACTTC.